Below are 3 T cell receptor beta chains sequenced from a single sample in a study of blood T cells in healthy people across ages. Next came a second PCR, run for about 7 to 12 cycles, which used a sample-barcoded 5' primer along with a J-beta primer mix. TCRdb reanalysed the 5' RACE reads using MiXCR and keeps one entry per CDR3 protein. The sample has about 1.8 million distinct CDR3 sequences, about 49% seen once; the top ten hold more than 2%. Input material: blood. The receptors come from a woman aged 40-49 years in good health.

The sample holds a few counts of this clonotype. The chain links TRBV27 to TRBJ2-1; possibly TRBD2 for D (5 bases). The CDR3 runs 16 residues. V was clipped by 8 bases and J by 0 bases, with 17 bases between them. Germline loops: CDR1 MNHEY, CDR2 SMNVEV (reference sequence). This CDR3 reads CASAGFAGSSYNEQFF. The CDR3 nucleotides read TGTGCCAGCGCAGGCTTTGCGGGCAGCTCCTACAATGAGCAGTTCTTC.

The CDR3, as DNA: TGCGCCAGCAGCCAAGAATCTGGCCATGAGCAGTTCTTC. It yields the protein CASSQESGHEQFF. This rearrangement joins TRBV4-1 to TRBJ2-1, with D unclear. The ends were cut back, 0 bases at V and 8 bases at J, with 8 bases in the middle. Germline CDR1 is MGHRA and CDR2 is YSYEKL. This CDR3 comprises 13 residues.

This clonotype was observed a few times. The V gene is TRBV21-1, the J gene TRBJ2-4; the D call in the table, TRBD1, was not verified against the DNA. TRBV21-1 is a documented pseudogene. The CDR3 is 16 residues long. The CDR3 DNA reads as TGTGCCAGCAGCTGCCCCCGGACCCTAGCCAAAAACATTCAGTACTTC. It codes for CASSCPRTLAKNIQYF.